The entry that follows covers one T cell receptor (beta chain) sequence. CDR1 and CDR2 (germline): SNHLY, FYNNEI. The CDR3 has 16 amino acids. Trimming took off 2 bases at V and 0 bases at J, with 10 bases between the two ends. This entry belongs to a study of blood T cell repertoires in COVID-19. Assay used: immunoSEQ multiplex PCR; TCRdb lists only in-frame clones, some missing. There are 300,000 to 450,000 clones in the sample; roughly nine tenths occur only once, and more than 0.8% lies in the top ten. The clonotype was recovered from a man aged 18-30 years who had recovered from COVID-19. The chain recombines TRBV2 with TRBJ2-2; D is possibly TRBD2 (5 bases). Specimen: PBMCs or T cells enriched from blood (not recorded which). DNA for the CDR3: TGTGCCAGCAGTGAAATTGAACTAGCGAACACCGGGGAGCTGTTTTTT. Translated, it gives CASSEIELANTGELFF.